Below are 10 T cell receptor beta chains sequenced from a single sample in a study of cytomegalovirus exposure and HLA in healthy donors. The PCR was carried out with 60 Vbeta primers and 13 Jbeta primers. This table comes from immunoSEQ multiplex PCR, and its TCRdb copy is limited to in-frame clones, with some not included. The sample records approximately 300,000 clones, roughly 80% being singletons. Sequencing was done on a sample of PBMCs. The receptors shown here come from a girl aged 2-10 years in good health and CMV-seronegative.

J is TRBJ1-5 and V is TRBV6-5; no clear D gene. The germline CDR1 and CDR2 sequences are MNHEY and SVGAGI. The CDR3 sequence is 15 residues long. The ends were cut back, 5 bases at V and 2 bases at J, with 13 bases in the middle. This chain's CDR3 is CASSRDFWGNQPQHF. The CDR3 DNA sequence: TGTGCCAGCAGTCGGGATTTTTGGGGCAATCAGCCCCAGCATTTT.

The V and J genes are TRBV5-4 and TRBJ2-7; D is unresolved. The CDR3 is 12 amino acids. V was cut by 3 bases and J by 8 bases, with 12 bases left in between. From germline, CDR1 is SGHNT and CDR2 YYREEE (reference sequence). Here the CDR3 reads CASSSGLVKQYF. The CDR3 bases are TGTGCCAGCAGCTCCGGGTTGGTGAAGCAGTACTTC.

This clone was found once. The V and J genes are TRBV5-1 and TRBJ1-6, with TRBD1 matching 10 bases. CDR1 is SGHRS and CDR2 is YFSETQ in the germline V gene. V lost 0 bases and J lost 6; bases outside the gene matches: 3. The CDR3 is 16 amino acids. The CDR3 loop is CASSLGTGGSNSPLHF. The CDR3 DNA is TGCGCCAGCAGCTTGGGGACAGGGGGAAGTAATTCACCCCTCCACTTT.

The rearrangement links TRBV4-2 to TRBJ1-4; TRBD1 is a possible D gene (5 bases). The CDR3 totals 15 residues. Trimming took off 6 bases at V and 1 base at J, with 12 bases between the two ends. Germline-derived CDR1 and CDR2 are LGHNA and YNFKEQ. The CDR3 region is CASRGEGVTNEKLFF. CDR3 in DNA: TGTGCCAGCAGGGGGGAGGGCGTAACTAATGAAAAACTGTTTTTT.

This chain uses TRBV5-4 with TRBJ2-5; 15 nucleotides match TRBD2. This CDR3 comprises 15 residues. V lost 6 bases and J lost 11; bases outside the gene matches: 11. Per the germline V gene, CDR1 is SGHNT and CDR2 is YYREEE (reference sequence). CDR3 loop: CASNLPGTSGGRQYF. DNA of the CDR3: TGTGCCAGCAACTTACCAGGGACTAGCGGGGGGCGACAGTACTTC.

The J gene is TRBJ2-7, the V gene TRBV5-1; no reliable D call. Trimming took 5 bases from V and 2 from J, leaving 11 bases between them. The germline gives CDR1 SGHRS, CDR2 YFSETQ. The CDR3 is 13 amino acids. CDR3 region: CASRGAPAYEQYF. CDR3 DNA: TGCGCCAGCAGAGGAGCCCCTGCCTACGAGCAGTACTTC.

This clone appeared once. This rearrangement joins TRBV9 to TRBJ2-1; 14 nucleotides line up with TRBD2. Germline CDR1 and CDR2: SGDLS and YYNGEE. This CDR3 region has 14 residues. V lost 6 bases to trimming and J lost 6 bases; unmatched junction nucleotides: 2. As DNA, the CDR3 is TGTGCCAGCACCGGGACTAGCGGGAGCAATGAGCAGTTCTTC. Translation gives CASTGTSGSNEQFF.

CDR3 loop: CASSPGQGANEQFF. The CDR3 DNA follows: TGTGCCAGCAGTCCCGGACAGGGTGCCAATGAGCAGTTCTTC. The J gene is TRBJ2-1, the V gene TRBV6-4; 8 nucleotides align to TRBD1. The germline V gene encodes CDR1 MRHNA and CDR2 SNTAGT. V lost 5 bases, J lost 6 bases, and 6 bases stayed unmatched. CDR3 length equals 14 residues.

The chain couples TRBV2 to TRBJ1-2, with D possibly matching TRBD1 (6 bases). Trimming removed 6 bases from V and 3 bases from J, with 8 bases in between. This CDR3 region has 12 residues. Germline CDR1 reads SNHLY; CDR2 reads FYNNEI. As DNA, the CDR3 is TGTGCCAGCAGGGGGACATACTATGGCTACACCTTC. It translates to CASRGTYYGYTF.

CDR3 sequence reads: CASSSLTGSYGYTF. DNA of the CDR3: TGTGCCAGCAGTTCCTTGACAGGGTCCTATGGCTACACCTTC. The chain is built from TRBV27 and TRBJ1-2, with 7 bases lining up with TRBD1. Trimming removed 4 bases from V and 4 bases from J; junction bases left unmatched: 6. The CDR3 covers 14 residues. CDR1 and CDR2 (germline): MNHEY, SMNVEV (reference sequence).